This T cell receptor beta chain was observed in a study of cytomegalovirus exposure and HLA in healthy donors. Study results and caveats: Subsequent analysis of the 120 or so validation repertoires found a tendency for first-cohort TCR clusters to co-occur. Among TCR beta chains, those listed as cytomegalovirus-associated numbered some 160.

To note about this clone: Its target is not known.

The protocol was immunoSEQ multiplex PCR, while the TCRdb copy is restricted to in-frame clones and leaves out a portion. Here the sample spans approximately 64,000 clones, around 89% being singletons. The sequenced material came from PBMCs. This clonotype was obtained from a woman younger than 35 in good health and CMV-seronegative.

The CDR3 is CASSPRQVSNTEAFF. For the CDR3, the DNA is TGTGCCAGCTCACCCCGACAGGTTTCGAACACTGAAGCTTTCTTT. The J gene is TRBJ1-1, the V gene TRBV18; D perhaps matches TRBD1 (6 bases). The CDR3 spans 15 residues. V was clipped by 3 bases and J by 1 base, with 12 bases between them. Germline lookup yields CDR1 KGHSH and CDR2 LQKENI.